This TCR beta chain was documented in a study of PD-1 blockade in classical Hodgkin lymphoma. In the study overall: Nivolumab 3 mg/kg was given intravenously every 2 weeks. Study results and caveats: Significantly greater TCR diversity emerged by C4D1 in CD4+ cells but not CD8+ cells. The causes of the repertoire differences, possibly disease activity or prior therapy, remain undefined. Patients starting nivolumab under 1 year after ASCT were excluded.

For this clone: Its target is unknown.

Germline V gene sequence: CDR1 SNHLY, CDR2 FYNNEI. The CDR3 is 13 residues long. The V gene lost 8 bases and the J gene lost 8 bases, with 15 bases spanning the gap. Every patient relapsed after autologous stem cell transplantation, and brentuximab vedotin exposure varied. Clones were sequenced by immunoSEQ multiplex PCR, and TCRdb holds only the in-frame ones, with some missing. Of roughly 140,000 clones listed, 78% are singletons. Sequencing used peripheral blood mononuclear cells (PBMCs), obtained before the second cycle of nivolumab. The J gene is TRBJ1-4, the V gene TRBV2; the D gene is possibly TRBD1 (6 bases). The sequence was obtained from a human donor with classical Hodgkin lymphoma. DNA for the CDR3: TGTGCCAGCCGGCGAGGGGGGGAGGAAAAACTGTTTTTT. Translated, it gives CASRRGGEEKLFF.